This section outlines one T cell receptor (beta chain) sequence together with its context. Its matching antigen is unknown. TCRdb re-called the RT-PCR reads with MiXCR, one entry per CDR3 protein. Of fewer than 600,000 distinct CDR3 sequences in the sample, 7.2% were seen once. CDR3 length equals 15 residues. The sample originates from a study of response to subunit inactivated influenza vaccine. Study-wide points: The authors suggested that few new T cells are recruited per seasonal influenza vaccination.

The sample consisted of PBMCs from blood, taken 23 months after vaccination. The origin of this receptor is a man between 50 and 75 years old who received an inactivated influenza vaccine. The J gene is TRBJ1-1, the V gene TRBV21-1; the D call of TRBD1 is as the table states it, not checked on the DNA. TRBV21-1 is a recognized pseudogene. The CDR3 DNA follows: TGTGCCAGCAGCAAAAGGGGGACAGCGAACACTGAAGCTTTCTTT. It translates to CASSKRGTANTEAFF.